Following are 7 T cell receptor beta chains from one sample sequenced in a study of CD8 T cells in Susac syndrome. With random hexamers, 0.5 to 1 ug RNA was reverse transcribed. TCRdb re-called the immunoSEQ multiplex PCR reads with MiXCR, one entry per CDR3 protein. Among 130,000 or so distinct CDR3 sequences, roughly 80% were seen once, and the ten largest hold around 0.51%. The sequenced sample consisted of CD8+ T cells from PBMCs. The receptor set was obtained from a human donor with multiple sclerosis.

V and J are TRBV2 and TRBJ2-7; D is ambiguous. The ends were cut back, 3 bases at V and 1 base at J, with 16 bases in the middle. CDR1 is SNHLY and CDR2 is FYNNEI in the germline V gene. The CDR3 contains 16 residues. The chain's CDR3 is CASSEMVATESYEQYF. In DNA, the CDR3 is TGTGCCAGCAGTGAGATGGTGGCCACCGAATCCTACGAGCAGTACTTC. The full variable domain, completed using reference TRBV2 and TRBJ2-7, is EPEVTQTPSHQVTQMGQEVILRCVPISNHLYFYWYRQILGQKVEFLVSFYNNEISEKSEIFDDQFSVERPDGSNFTLKIRSTKLEDSAMYFCASSEMVATESYEQYFGPGTRLTVT.

This rearrangement joins TRBV30 to TRBJ1-1; TRBD1 aligns across 8 bases. The germline V gene encodes CDR1 GTSNPN and CDR2 SVGIG (reference sequence). V lost 0 bases, J lost 4 bases, and 1 base stayed unmatched. The CDR3 runs 13 residues. In nucleotides, the CDR3 is TGTGCCTGGAGTGTAACAGGGGGCACTGAAGCTTTCTTT. It translates to CAWSVTGGTEAFF.

This clonotype was seen a handful of times. The chain joins TRBV29-1 to TRBJ1-1; no clear D. CDR1 SQVTM and CDR2 ANQGSEA come from the germline V gene. Trimming removed 4 bases at V and 1 base at J, with 4 bases between. The CDR3 covers 11 residues. In nucleotides, the CDR3 is TGCAGCGTTGCGGAGAACACTGAAGCTTTCTTT. Amino acid sequence: CSVAENTEAFF.

The chain combines TRBV9 with TRBJ1-2; a weak D match, TRBD1 (5 bases). The V gene lost 3 bases and the J gene lost 4 bases, with 13 bases spanning the gap. Germline V gene lookup returns CDR1 SGDLS and CDR2 YYNGEE. This CDR3 spans 14 amino acids. For the CDR3, the DNA is TGTGCCAGCAGCGGAGGGACTGCTGGCTATGGCTACACCTTC. It is translated as CASSGGTAGYGYTF.

The chain joins TRBV19 to TRBJ1-1; D gene ambiguous. The germline CDR1 and CDR2 sequences are LNHDA and SQIVND (reference sequence). The germline V and J ends were trimmed by 4 bases and 2 bases, with 14 bases remaining between them. The CDR3 length is 15 residues. DNA of the CDR3: TGTGCCAGTAGTAAGATGGGCCGATTTAACACTGAAGCTTTCTTT. Translating it yields CASSKMGRFNTEAFF.

As to this clonotype: Germline and junction disagree at one end, which may indicate a read error. The gene calls are TRBV27 and TRBJ1-1, with D perhaps matching TRBD1 (5 bases). The CDR3 loop spans 13 amino acids. Germline V lookup: CDR1 MNHEY, CDR2 SMNVEV (reference sequence). This CDR3 reads CASSLGTNTKAFF. CDR3 nucleotides: TGTGCCAGCAGTTTGGGGACCAACACTAAAGCTTTCTTT.

As DNA, the CDR3 is TGTGCCAGTACTTGGAGCGGAGGGGCCCATAGCACAGATACGCAGTATTTT. This encodes CASTWSGGAHSTDTQYF. This chain joins TRBV19 and TRBJ2-3; possibly TRBD2 for D (6 bases). This CDR3 has 17 residues. CDR1 is LNHDA and CDR2 is SQIVND in the germline V gene (reference sequence). Between the trimmed V and J ends, which lost 7 bases and 0 bases, there was a span of 20 bases.